Presented here are 16 T cell receptor beta chains from one specimen sequenced in a study of early T cells in non-severe SARS-CoV-2 infection. TCRdb re-derived calls from the 5' RACE reads in MiXCR, one entry per CDR3 protein. The sample lists about 82,000 distinct CDR3 sequences, less than 15% seen once, with around 6% in the top ten. The sample comprised whole blood. The receptors originated from an adult who was a healthcare worker with PCR-confirmed SARS-CoV-2 infection or an uninfected control (not recorded which).

A few counts support this clonotype. The chain combines TRBV20-1 with TRBJ1-2; D remains unclear. Germline V gene lookup returns CDR1 DFQATT and CDR2 SNEGSKA (reference sequence). Trimming removed 1 base from V and 8 bases from J, with 11 bases in between. The CDR3 is 12 amino acids. The CDR3 DNA is TGCAGTGCTAGAGGGTCCAGCGGAGGCTACACCTTC. Translation: CSARGSSGGYTF.

This clonotype has only a few counts. The chain has TRBV28 and TRBJ1-5; D is unclear. Trimming cost V 7 bases and J 3 bases, with 16 bases left between them. CDR1 and CDR2 (germline): MDHEN, SYDVKM. CDR3 length: 15 amino acids. CDR3 nucleotides: TGTGCCAGCACTCTTCTACTAGCTAACAATCAGCCCCAGCATTTT. Its protein is CASTLLLANNQPQHF.

This clonotype was picked up many times. At one end, the junction sequence differs from germline, possibly due to a read error. This chain uses TRBV7-9 with TRBJ1-1, with TRBD1 matching over 7 bases. From germline, CDR1 is SEHNR and CDR2 FQNEAQ (reference sequence). The length of the CDR3 is 11 residues. DNA of the CDR3: TGTCCCAGCAGTTTAGGGGGCGAAGCTTTCTTT. It translates to CPSSLGGEAFF.

Many counts were recorded for this clonotype. The V and J genes are TRBV27 and TRBJ1-2; no clear D. This CDR3 comprises 14 residues. Germline V gene sequence: CDR1 MNHEY, CDR2 SMNVEV (reference sequence). V dropped 5 bases and J dropped 1 base, with 11 bases sitting between them. CDR3 nucleotide sequence: TGTGCCAGCAGTCCCAACTTGAGTAACTATGGCTACACCTTC. This sequence encodes CASSPNLSNYGYTF.

The CDR3 here is CASSDRGLGETQYF. The CDR3 nucleotides read TGTGCCAGCAGTGACAGGGGGCTCGGAGAGACCCAGTACTTC. The chain couples TRBV2 to TRBJ2-5, with TRBD1 matching over 8 bases. The V segment lost 3 bases and the J segment 4 bases; nucleotides outside the gene matches: 4. Germline CDR1 SNHLY, CDR2 FYNNEI. CDR3 length: 14 residues.

J is TRBJ1-5 and V is TRBV28, with 9 positions matching TRBD1. CDR1 is MDHEN, CDR2 SYDVKM, per germline. The CDR3 runs 14 residues. Losses at the gene ends were 7 bases for V and 5 bases for J; bases not matched to a gene: 6. The DNA for the CDR3 is TGTGCCAGCACCCCGGGACAGGGCCATCAGCCCCAGCATTTT. Amino acid sequence: CASTPGQGHQPQHF.

The genes are TRBV7-6 and TRBJ2-7; D possibly matches TRBD1 or TRBD2 (5 bases each). The germline V gene has CDR1 SGHVS and CDR2 FNYEAQ. The length of the CDR3 is 14 residues. V lost 5 bases to trimming and J lost 5 bases, with 16 bases between them. In DNA form, the CDR3 reads TGTGCCAGCAGCCCCGCTGGGGGTAGCGACGAGCAGTACTTC. As protein: CASSPAGGSDEQYF.

This clonotype turned up a few times. The rearrangement joins TRBV24-1 to TRBJ2-7; unclear D gene. Trimming cost V 8 bases and J 2 bases, with 12 bases left between them. Germline V lookup: CDR1 KGHDR, CDR2 SFDVKD. The CDR3 totals 13 residues. The CDR3 spells CATKGRKTYEQYF. The CDR3 region has the DNA TGTGCCACCAAAGGACGTAAAACCTACGAGCAGTACTTC.

The rearrangement joins TRBV14 to TRBJ2-2; D is uncertain. Germline CDR1 SGHDN, CDR2 FVKESK. This CDR3 is 17 amino acids long. V lost 0 bases, J lost 2 bases, and 13 bases lay in between. The CDR3 region has the DNA TGTGCCAGCAGCCAAGATCCCGGCTTAGAAAACACCGGGGAGCTGTTTTTT. It translates to CASSQDPGLENTGELFF.

This clonotype was seen more than once but under ten times. This chain joins TRBV7-3 and TRBJ2-3, with 7 nucleotides matching TRBD1. The CDR3 covers 15 residues. The germline V gene has CDR1 SGHTA and CDR2 FQGTGA. Unmatched junction bases numbered 4, after V lost 4 bases and J lost 0 bases. This CDR3 reads CASSWGQSSTDTQYF. In DNA form, the CDR3 reads TGTGCCAGCAGCTGGGGACAGAGTAGCACAGATACGCAGTATTTT.

The chain recombines TRBV28 with TRBJ2-2, with TRBD2 matching 7 bases. Germline assignment: CDR1 MDHEN and CDR2 SYDVKM. The CDR3 length is 14 residues. The V gene end was trimmed by 8 bases and the J gene end by 4 bases; junction bases not matched to a gene: 7. The CDR3 loop is CASGRGPGTGELFF. The CDR3 nucleotides read TGTGCCAGCGGGAGGGGCCCGGGCACCGGGGAGCTGTTTTTT.

The chain links TRBV11-3 to TRBJ2-3; 8 bases line up with TRBD2. The CDR3 consists of 14 residues. The V gene end was trimmed by 5 bases and the J gene end by 4 bases; junction bases not matched to a gene: 5. Germline V gene lookup returns CDR1 SGHNT and CDR2 YENEEA. The CDR3 region has the DNA TGTGCCAGCAGCCCGGGGGGGGGAGCAGATACGCAGTATTTT. It yields the protein CASSPGGGADTQYF.

The chain recombines TRBV13 with TRBJ2-1; TRBD2 matches at 10 bases. The CDR3 spans 18 residues. Losses at the gene ends were 5 bases for V and 3 bases for J; bases not matched to a gene: 13. CDR1 and CDR2 from the germline V gene are PRHDT and FYEKMQ (reference sequence). CDR3 in DNA: TGTGCCAGCAGCAGTGGGTCCACTAGCGGGAAACACTACAATGAGCAGTTCTTC. Protein: CASSSGSTSGKHYNEQFF. The full variable domain, rest sourced from reference TRBV13 and TRBJ2-1, is AAGVIQSPRHLIKEKRETATLKCYPIPRHDTVYWYQQGPGQDPQFLISFYEKMQSDKGSIPDRFSAQQFSDYHSELNMSSLELGDSALYFCASSSGSTSGKHYNEQFFGPGTRLTVL.

This clonotype has a handful of counts. This chain joins TRBV20-1 and TRBJ2-7; either TRBD1 or TRBD2 may supply D (5 bases each). CDR3 size: 14 residues. Germline CDR1 is DFQATT and CDR2 is SNEGSKA (reference sequence). The V gene lost 3 bases and the J gene lost 2 bases, with 14 bases spanning the gap. CDR3 nucleotide sequence: TGCAGTGCTAGGGGGGAGAGGGTCCCCTACGAGCAGTACTTC. Its translation is CSARGERVPYEQYF.

The chain carries TRBV7-2 and TRBJ2-3; no clear D. Per the germline V gene, CDR1 is SGHTA and CDR2 is FQGNSA. Trimming removed 5 bases from V and 2 bases from J, with 5 bases in between. The length of the CDR3 is 12 residues. CDR3 amino acids: CASSANTDTQYF. The DNA for the CDR3 is TGTGCCAGCAGCGCAAACACAGATACGCAGTATTTT.

This clonotype was detected ten times or more. In DNA, the CDR3 is TGTGCCAGCAGTTCCGGGGCACCGGATGGCTACACCTTC. This codes for CASSSGAPDGYTF. The chain combines TRBV28 with TRBJ1-2, with D possibly matching TRBD1 (5 bases). Germline-derived CDR1 and CDR2 are MDHEN and SYDVKM. This CDR3 region has 13 residues. V was pared by 4 bases and J by 6 bases, with 12 bases between.